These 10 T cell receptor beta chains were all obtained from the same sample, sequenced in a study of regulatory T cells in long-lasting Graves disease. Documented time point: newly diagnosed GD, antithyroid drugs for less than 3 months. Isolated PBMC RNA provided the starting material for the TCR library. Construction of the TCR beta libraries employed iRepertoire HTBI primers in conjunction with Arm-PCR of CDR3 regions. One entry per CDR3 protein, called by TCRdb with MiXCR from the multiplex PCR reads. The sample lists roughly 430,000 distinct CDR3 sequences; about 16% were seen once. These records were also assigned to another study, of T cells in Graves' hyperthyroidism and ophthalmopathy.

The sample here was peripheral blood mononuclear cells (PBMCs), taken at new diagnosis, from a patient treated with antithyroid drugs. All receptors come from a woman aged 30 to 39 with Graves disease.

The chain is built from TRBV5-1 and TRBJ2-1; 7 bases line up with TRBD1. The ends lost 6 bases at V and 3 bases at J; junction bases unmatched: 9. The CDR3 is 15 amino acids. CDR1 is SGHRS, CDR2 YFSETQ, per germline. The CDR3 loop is CASTLAGTDYNEQFF. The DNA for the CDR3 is TGCGCCAGCACCCTTGCCGGGACAGACTACAATGAGCAGTTCTTC.

CDR3 sequence: CALGLAGTDTQYF. For the CDR3, the DNA is TGTGCCCTCGGACTAGCGGGCACAGATACGCAGTATTTT. The rearrangement joins TRBV10-3 to TRBJ2-3, with TRBD2 matching 10 bases. From germline, CDR1 is ENHRY and CDR2 SYGVKD. J lost 1 base, V lost 11 bases, and 3 bases had no gene match. This CDR3 contains 13 residues.

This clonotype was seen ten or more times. The chain's CDR3 is CASMVPRNTEAFF. The CDR3 region has the DNA TGTGCCAGCATGGTCCCTCGGAACACTGAAGCTTTCTTT. The chain recombines TRBV28 with TRBJ1-1; D unclear. The ends were cut back, 7 bases at V and 1 base at J, with 10 bases in the middle. Germline values: CDR1 MDHEN, CDR2 SYDVKM. CDR3 size: 13 residues. Looking up the rest from reference TRBV28 and TRBJ1-1 gives the full variable domain: DVKVTQSSRYLVKRTGEKVFLECVQDMDHENMFWYRQDPGLGLRLIYFSYDVKMKEKGDIPEGYSVSREKKERFSLILESASTNQTSMYLCASMVPRNTEAFFGQGTRLTVV.

In nucleotides, the CDR3 is TGTGCCAGCTCATCTGAGGGGGCTCGGAATCAGCCCCAGCATTTT. Translation gives CASSSEGARNQPQHF. The chain is built from TRBV18 and TRBJ1-5; 7 bases map to TRBD1. The CDR3 is made up of 15 amino acids. The junction had 8 bases not matched to a gene; V was cut back by 5 bases and J by 4 bases. Germline values: CDR1 KGHSH, CDR2 LQKENI.

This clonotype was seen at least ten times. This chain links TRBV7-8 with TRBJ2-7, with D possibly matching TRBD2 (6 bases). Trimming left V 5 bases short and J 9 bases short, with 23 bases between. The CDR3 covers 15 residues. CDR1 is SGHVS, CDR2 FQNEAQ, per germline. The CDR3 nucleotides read TGTGCCAGCAGCCCTCTCGCGGACTATACCTTTGGGCAGTACTTC. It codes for CASSPLADYTFGQYF.

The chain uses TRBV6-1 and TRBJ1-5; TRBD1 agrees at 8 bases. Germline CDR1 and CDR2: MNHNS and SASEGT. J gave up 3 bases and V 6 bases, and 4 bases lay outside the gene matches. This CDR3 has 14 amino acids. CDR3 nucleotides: TGTGCCAGCAGGGGGACAGGATCCAATCAGCCCCAGCATTTT. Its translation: CASRGTGSNQPQHF.

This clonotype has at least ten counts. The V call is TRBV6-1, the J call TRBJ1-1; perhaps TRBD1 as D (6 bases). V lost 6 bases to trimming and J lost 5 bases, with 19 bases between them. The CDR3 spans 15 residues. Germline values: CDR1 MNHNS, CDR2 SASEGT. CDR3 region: CASRRGEARSTEAFF. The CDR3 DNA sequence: TGTGCCAGCAGGAGGGGGGAAGCCCGCAGTACTGAAGCTTTCTTT.

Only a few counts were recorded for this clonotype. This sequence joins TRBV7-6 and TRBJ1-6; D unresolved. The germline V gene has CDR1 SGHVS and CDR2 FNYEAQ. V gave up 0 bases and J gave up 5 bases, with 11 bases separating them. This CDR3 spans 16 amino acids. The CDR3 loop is CASSLAPGGNNSPLHF. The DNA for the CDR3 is TGTGCCAGCAGCTTAGCGCCTGGAGGGAATAATTCACCCCTCCACTTT.

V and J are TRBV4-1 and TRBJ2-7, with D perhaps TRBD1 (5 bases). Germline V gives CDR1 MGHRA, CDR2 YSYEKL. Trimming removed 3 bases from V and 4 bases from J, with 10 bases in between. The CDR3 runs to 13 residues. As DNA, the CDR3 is TGCGCCAGCAGCCAGGCTAGGGGATACGAGCAGTACTTC. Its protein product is CASSQARGYEQYF.

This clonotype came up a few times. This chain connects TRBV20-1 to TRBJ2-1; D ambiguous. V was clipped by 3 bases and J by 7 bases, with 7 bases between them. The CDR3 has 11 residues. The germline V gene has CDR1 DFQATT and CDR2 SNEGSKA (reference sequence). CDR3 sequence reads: CSASMRNEQFF. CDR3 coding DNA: TGCAGTGCTAGTATGAGGAATGAGCAGTTCTTC.